The present T cell receptor (beta chain) was sequenced within a study of CD8+CD57+ T cells in acquired aplastic anemia. About this clonotype: What it binds is unknown.

TCR beta VDJ and CDR3 profiles were obtained from a genomic DNA template. TCRdb called the reads again in MiXCR, with one record for every CDR3 protein. The repertoire holds roughly 220,000 distinct CDR3 sequences, with 65% as singletons. Broader study findings: Patients versus controls showed no significant CD8+ Simpson's diversity difference. Patients and controls had in common twenty-nine CD8+ CDR3 sequences.

V gave up 4 bases and J gave up 0 bases; unmatched junction bases: 5. CDR1 and CDR2 (germline): SGHVS, FQNEAQ. The CDR3 is made up of 16 amino acids. Sequencing was done on patients that had shown CD8+CD57+ cell expansion by flow cytometry. Every patient presented with severe acquired aplastic anemia. Sampling of blood occurred while the patients had still received no therapy. Sequencing was performed on sorted CD4+, CD8+, or CD8+CD57+ T cells (not recorded which) from PBMCs. This receptor was obtained from a human donor with aplastic anemia. The rearrangement uses TRBV7-8 and TRBJ1-1; TRBD1 aligns across 10 bases. CDR3 DNA sequence: TGTGCCAGCAGCTGGGGGACAGGGGAATTGAACACTGAAGCTTTCTTT. It encodes CASSWGTGELNTEAFF. Using reference TRBV7-8 and TRBJ1-1 for the parts outside the CDR3, the full variable domain is GAGVSQSPRYKVAKRGQDVALRCDPISGHVSLFWYQQALGQGPEFLTYFQNEAQLDKSGLPSDRFFAERPEGSVSTLKIQRTQQEDSAVYLCASSWGTGELNTEAFFGQGTRLTVV.